A single sample gave rise to the 15 T cell receptor beta chains below, sequenced in a study of blood T cell repertoires in COVID-19. TCRdb's copy holds only in-frame clones and misses some; the assay was immunoSEQ multiplex PCR. The sample holds approximately 240,000 clones; 83% are singletons and the top ten take around 5.2%. The sequencing input was peripheral blood. These receptors all stem from a human donor in a cohort sampled during active COVID-19.

About this clone: The same CDR3 arises from other DNA sequences in this sample as well. The chain is built from TRBV5-1 and TRBJ2-5, with D perhaps TRBD2 (5 bases). The CDR3 has 14 amino acids. V was clipped by 1 base and J by 1 base, with 8 bases between them. In germline, CDR1 is SGHRS, CDR2 YFSETQ. CDR3 protein: CASSLFRGQETQYF. As DNA, the CDR3 is TGCGCCAGCAGCTTGTTTCGGGGCCAAGAGACCCAGTACTTC.

The chain combines TRBV14 with TRBJ2-1; D perhaps matches TRBD1 (5 bases). CDR3 length: 15 residues. The V end lost 1 base, the J end lost 0 bases, and 7 bases lay between the germline ends. Looked up from germline, CDR1 is SGHDN and CDR2 is FVKESK. CDR3 region: CASSQGGLSYNEQFF. The CDR3 DNA follows: TGTGCCAGCAGCCAAGGGGGCCTCTCCTACAATGAGCAGTTCTTC. Drawing the rest from reference TRBV14 and TRBJ2-1, the complete variable domain is EAGVTQFPSHSVIEKGQTVTLRCDPISGHDNLYWYRRVMGKEIKFLLHFVKESKQDESGMPNNRFLAERTGGTYSTLKVQPAELEDSGVYFCASSQGGLSYNEQFFGPGTRLTVL.

This clone was detected once. The chain employs TRBV29-1 and TRBJ2-7; D unclear. The CDR3 contains 11 residues. Germline lookup yields CDR1 SQVTM and CDR2 ANQGSEA. The CDR3 here is CVVARAYEQYF. As DNA, the CDR3 is TGCGTGGTCGCCCGGGCCTACGAGCAGTACTTC.

The chain has TRBV28 and TRBJ1-1; D is undetermined. Germline V gene sequence: CDR1 MDHEN, CDR2 SYDVKM. With 6 bases removed from V and 10 bases from J, the gap between germline ends came to 15 bases. The CDR3 runs 12 residues. This chain's CDR3 is CASSLLGGSAFF. The DNA for the CDR3 is TGTGCCAGCAGCCTTCTGGGAGGGTCAGCTTTCTTT.

V and J are TRBV5-6 and TRBJ2-7; 7 nucleotides line up with TRBD1. This CDR3 is 15 amino acids long. Germline V CDR1 and CDR2: SGHDT, YYEEEE. V lost 0 bases to trimming and J lost 5 bases; unmatched junction nucleotides: 8. CDR3 sequence reads: CASSLGTGPPNEQYF. In DNA, the CDR3 is TGTGCCAGCAGCTTGGGGACAGGCCCTCCTAACGAGCAGTACTTC.

J is TRBJ1-4 and V is TRBV27, with a tentative D call TRBD1 (5 bases). The CDR3 is 12 residues long. V shed 8 bases and J shed 8 bases, with 12 bases lying between them. Looked up from germline, CDR1 is MNHEY and CDR2 is SMNVEV (reference sequence). The CDR3: CASSLRGEKLFF. CDR3 nucleotides: TGTGCCAGCTCTTTACGGGGGGAAAAACTGTTTTTT.

The chain recombines TRBV18 with TRBJ1-6; D unclear. The CDR3 sequence is 18 residues long. Germline values: CDR1 KGHSH, CDR2 LQKENI. Trimming shortened V by 6 bases and J by 0 bases, and 18 bases separated the two germline ends. CDR3: CASSSQDAGSSYNSPLHF. In DNA, the CDR3 is TGTGCCAGCTCGTCCCAGGACGCGGGGAGCTCCTATAATTCACCCCTCCACTTT.

This clone was found once. V and J are TRBV3-1 (or the pseudogene TRBV3-2) and TRBJ2-3; 8 bases match TRBD2. CDR3 length equals 13 residues. V lost 4 bases to trimming and J lost 10 bases; unmatched junction nucleotides: 7. Germline loops: CDR1 LGHDT, CDR2 YNNKEL (reference sequence). Here the CDR3 DNA reads TGTGCCAGCAGCCCAAGGACTAGCTCGGCGCAGTATTTT. Translation gives CASSPRTSSAQYF.

This clone was counted a single time. J is TRBJ1-2 and V is TRBV7-9, with 7 bases identical to TRBD1. Germline V gene data show CDR1 as SEHNR and CDR2 as FQNEAQ (reference sequence). V shed 8 bases and J 4 bases; nucleotides not matched to a gene: 7. The CDR3 totals 13 residues. DNA of the CDR3: TGTGCCAGCGGAGGACAGGCGCTCTATGGCTACACCTTC. Its translation: CASGGQALYGYTF.

The V call is TRBV6-5, the J call TRBJ2-5; possible D gene TRBD1, 5 bases. Germline V gives CDR1 MNHEY, CDR2 SVGAGI. CDR3 size: 15 residues. V gave up 0 bases and J gave up 5 bases, with 13 bases separating them. For the CDR3, the DNA is TGTGCCAGCAGTTACTCTCAGGGTACCCGGGAGACCCAGTACTTC. It codes for CASSYSQGTRETQYF.

This chain links TRBV7-9 with TRBJ1-3; 11 positions match TRBD1. The germline CDR1 and CDR2 sequences are SEHNR and FQNEAQ (reference sequence). With 2 bases clipped from V and 8 bases from J, the junction kept 5 bases outside the gene matches. The CDR3 contains 15 residues. The CDR3 here is CASSLYGQGADTIYF. The CDR3 DNA is TGTGCCAGCAGCTTATACGGACAGGGGGCTGACACCATATATTTT.

J is TRBJ2-7 and V is TRBV19, with 12 nucleotides matching TRBD1. This CDR3 region has 14 residues. V lost 5 bases and J lost 4; bases outside the gene matches: 3. Germline values: CDR1 LNHDA, CDR2 SQIVND (reference sequence). CDR3 nucleotides: TGTGCCAGTAGTTTGGGACAGGGGGCTTACGAGCAGTACTTC. Its translation is CASSLGQGAYEQYF.

A remark on this clone: One junction end disagrees with the germline gene, perhaps due to a read error. The chain is built from TRBV19 and TRBJ2-1, with D maybe TRBD2 (7 bases). The CDR3 spans 14 residues. Germline lookup yields CDR1 LNHDA and CDR2 SQIVND (reference sequence). CDR3 residues: CASSMGGGYDEQFF. In DNA, the CDR3 is TGTGCCAGTAGTATGGGGGGGGGCTACGATGAGCAGTTCTTC. The full variable domain, rest sourced from reference TRBV19 and TRBJ2-1, is DGGITQSPKYLFRKEGQNVTLSCEQNLNHDAMYWYRQDPGQGLRLIYYSQIVNDFQKGDIAEGYSVSREKKESFPLTVTSAQKNPTAFYLCASSMGGGYDEQFFGPGTRLTVL.

The chain recombines TRBV9 with TRBJ2-7; D gene unclear. The V and J ends lost 4 bases and 3 bases respectively, with 11 bases between them. There are 13 residues in the CDR3. Germline V gene data show CDR1 as SGDLS and CDR2 as YYNGEE. The CDR3 DNA reads TGTGCCAGCAGCCGTGAGTCGGGCTACGAGCAGTACTTC. Translated, it gives CASSRESGYEQYF.

The gene calls are TRBV19 and TRBJ1-6; TRBD1 aligns across 7 bases. The V gene's germline CDR1 is LNHDA and CDR2 SQIVND (reference sequence). This CDR3 contains 14 residues. V lost 4 bases and J lost 7; bases outside the gene matches: 4. The DNA of the CDR3 is TGTGCCAGTAGTAGACAGGGTGGCAATTCACCCCTCCACTTT. Translation gives CASSRQGGNSPLHF.